Below, 21 T cell receptor beta chains from the same sample are listed, as sequenced in a study of blood T cell repertoires in COVID-19. Repertoires were generated with immunoSEQ multiplex PCR, while TCRdb's copy carries only in-frame clones and drops some. The sample includes approximately 200,000 clones, 85% to 90% seen only once; the top ten take approximately 2.3%. The sequenced sample was PBMCs or T cells enriched from blood (not recorded which). The receptors were gathered from a woman aged 40 to 50 with acute COVID-19.

The chain couples TRBV3-1 (or the pseudogene TRBV3-2) to TRBJ1-3; D not resolved. CDR1 and CDR2 (germline): LGHDT, YNNKEL (reference sequence). The CDR3 length is 14 residues. V gave up 1 base and J gave up 2 bases, with 6 bases separating them. CDR3 bases: TGTGCCAGCAGCCAAGTTCAGACTGGAAACACCATATATTTT. It is translated as CASSQVQTGNTIYF.

The chain is built from TRBV18 and TRBJ2-2; maybe TRBD2 (7 bases). The CDR3 consists of 18 residues. CDR1 and CDR2 from the germline V gene are KGHSH and LQKENI. Trimming took 3 bases from V and 1 from J, leaving 18 bases between them. The CDR3 DNA follows: TGTGCCAGCTCACCGCGGAAGGGCGGGGGCAAGAACACCGGGGAGCTGTTTTTT. As protein: CASSPRKGGGKNTGELFF.

This clone was observed a single time. The J gene is TRBJ2-5, the V gene TRBV6-5; the match to TRBD1 covers 7 bases. With V trimmed by 1 base and J by 4 bases, 0 bases remained unmatched. CDR3 length: 13 amino acids. Germline V lookup: CDR1 MNHEY, CDR2 SVGAGI. The CDR3 region is CASSYYRGETQYF. The CDR3 DNA reads TGTGCCAGCAGTTACTACAGGGGAGAGACCCAGTACTTC.

The rearrangement joins TRBV18 to TRBJ2-1, with D perhaps matching TRBD2 (5 bases). The germline V and J ends were trimmed by 5 bases and 5 bases, with 19 bases remaining between them. CDR3 size: 16 residues. Germline CDR1 and CDR2: KGHSH and LQKENI. CDR3 nucleotide sequence: TGTGCCAGCTCAGTGATCTCCGGGGTTAATCACAATGAGCAGTTCTTC. Translating it yields CASSVISGVNHNEQFF.

The table lists this clone with a count of one. The chain is built from TRBV4-1 and TRBJ1-1; D uncertain. The CDR3 consists of 15 residues. With 0 bases removed from V and 0 bases from J, the gap between germline ends came to 8 bases. Germline values: CDR1 MGHRA, CDR2 YSYEKL. The CDR3 loop reads CASSQESTLNTEAFF. CDR3 in DNA: TGCGCCAGCAGCCAAGAATCCACTTTGAACACTGAAGCTTTCTTT.

This rearrangement joins TRBV28 to TRBJ2-7; TRBD2 matches at 12 bases. The CDR3 is made up of 14 amino acids. V lost 4 bases and J lost 6; bases outside the gene matches: 4. CDR1 and CDR2 (germline): MDHEN, SYDVKM. DNA of the CDR3: TGTGCCAGCAGTTCGCTAGCGGGGGGGATCGAGCAGTACTTC. Translated: CASSSLAGGIEQYF.

J is TRBJ2-2 and V is TRBV11-2, with TRBD2 identical over 12 bases. Germline loops: CDR1 SGHAT, CDR2 FQNNGV. Losses at the gene ends were 3 bases for V and 7 bases for J; bases not matched to a gene: 6. This CDR3 contains 16 residues. The CDR3 DNA follows: TGTGCCAGCAGCTTGGGGTTACTAGCGGGGGGCGGGGAGCTGTTTTTT. It translates to CASSLGLLAGGGELFF.

The rearrangement uses TRBV19 and TRBJ2-2, with 9 nucleotides matching TRBD2. V gave up 5 bases and J gave up 6 bases; unmatched junction bases: 7. Germline assignment: CDR1 LNHDA and CDR2 SQIVND (reference sequence). There are 15 residues in the CDR3. CDR3 sequence: CASSSRGRAPGELFF. In DNA, the CDR3 is TGTGCCAGTAGTTCCCGCGGGAGGGCCCCCGGGGAGCTGTTTTTT.

This chain links TRBV2 with TRBJ1-1; possible D gene TRBD1, 5 bases. V lost 7 bases, J lost 7 bases, and 13 bases lay in between. The CDR3 runs to 12 residues. Germline V gene lookup returns CDR1 SNHLY and CDR2 FYNNEI. CDR3 protein: CASTTFGGEAFF. The CDR3 nucleotides are TGTGCCAGCACCACCTTCGGGGGTGAAGCTTTCTTT.

The chain recombines TRBV28 with TRBJ1-4; the D gene is possibly TRBD1 (5 bases). In germline, CDR1 is MDHEN, CDR2 SYDVKM. The ends were cut back, 5 bases at V and 8 bases at J, with 18 bases in the middle. The CDR3 extends over 15 amino acids. The CDR3 is CASSPSRRVQEKLFF. CDR3 nucleotide sequence: TGTGCCAGCAGTCCCTCCCGCAGGGTCCAGGAAAAACTGTTTTTT.

The chain has TRBV18 and TRBJ1-6; 9 nucleotides match TRBD1. The germline CDR1 and CDR2 sequences are KGHSH and LQKENI. The trim removed 3 bases at V and 7 bases at J, leaving 7 bases unmatched. CDR3 length equals 16 residues. This CDR3 reads CASSPLEGTGNSPLHF. The CDR3 region has the DNA TGTGCCAGCTCACCTCTTGAAGGGACAGGGAATTCACCCCTCCACTTT.

The chain links TRBV2 to TRBJ2-2, with D tentatively TRBD2 (6 bases). The CDR3 is 13 residues long. Germline values: CDR1 SNHLY, CDR2 FYNNEI. V lost 8 bases and J 8 bases, leaving 15 bases between the germline ends. The CDR3 region is CASRRGLSGELFF. CDR3 DNA: TGTGCCAGCCGGCGGGGACTGTCTGGGGAGCTGTTTTTT. Full variable domain (remainder filled in from reference TRBV2 and TRBJ2-2): EPEVTQTPSHQVTQMGQEVILRCVPISNHLYFYWYRQILGQKVEFLVSFYNNEISEKSEIFDDQFSVERPDGSNFTLKIRSTKLEDSAMYFCASRRGLSGELFFGEGSRLTVL.

This clone was recorded once. The V call is TRBV27, the J call TRBJ1-2; TRBD1 agrees at 9 bases. V was pared by 4 bases and J by 0 bases, with 6 bases of the junction left unmatched. CDR1 and CDR2 from the germline V gene are MNHEY and SMNVEV (reference sequence). This CDR3 has 16 residues. In nucleotides, the CDR3 is TGTGCCAGCAGTTCACTTACAGGGGGCCCTAACTATGGCTACACCTTC. This codes for CASSSLTGGPNYGYTF.

The chain carries TRBV7-8 and TRBJ1-2, with no clear D. The CDR3 loop spans 13 amino acids. The germline V and J ends were trimmed by 5 bases and 4 bases, with 11 bases remaining between them. Germline V lookup: CDR1 SGHVS, CDR2 FQNEAQ. This CDR3 is CASSPGESYGYTF. In DNA, the CDR3 is TGTGCCAGCAGCCCCGGGGAGAGCTATGGCTACACCTTC.

The chain links TRBV5-1 to TRBJ1-4, with a weak D call TRBD1 (6 bases). This CDR3 is 14 amino acids long. Trimming removed 7 bases from V and 0 bases from J, with 10 bases in between. The germline CDR1 and CDR2 sequences are SGHRS and YFSETQ. The CDR3: CASSRGTTNEKLFF. CDR3 coding DNA: TGCGCCAGCTCCAGGGGAACAACTAATGAAAAACTGTTTTTT.

The CDR3 is CASSLTSGIQETQYF. The CDR3 DNA reads as TGTGCCAGCAGCCTGACTAGCGGGATCCAAGAGACCCAGTACTTC. The chain employs TRBV6-5 and TRBJ2-5; 11 bases agree with TRBD2. CDR3 length: 15 amino acids. CDR1 is MNHEY and CDR2 is SVGAGI in the germline V gene. Trimming cost V 6 bases and J 1 base; bases outside gene matches: 4.

This clone has only one observation. This chain links TRBV2 with TRBJ2-3, with 9 nucleotides matching TRBD2. J lost 0 bases, V lost 6 bases, and 7 bases had no gene match. This CDR3 has 16 amino acids. Germline V gene lookup returns CDR1 SNHLY and CDR2 FYNNEI. CDR3 protein: CASRVSGSYSTDTQYF. As DNA, the CDR3 is TGTGCCAGCAGGGTTAGCGGGAGTTATAGCACAGATACGCAGTATTTT.

The chain uses TRBV29-1 and TRBJ2-1; 12 nucleotides line up with TRBD2. This CDR3 has 14 residues. The J segment lost 7 bases and the V segment lost 6 bases, leaving 7 bases of the junction unmatched. The germline V gene encodes CDR1 SQVTM and CDR2 ANQGSEA. The CDR3 protein is CSVLAGGPRNEQFF. In DNA form, the CDR3 reads TGCAGCGTCCTAGCGGGAGGGCCGAGAAATGAGCAGTTCTTC.

The J gene is TRBJ2-5, the V gene TRBV7-8, with a tentative D call TRBD2 (6 bases). This CDR3 has 16 amino acids. The V end was cut by 1 base, the J end by 5 bases, with 17 bases between. Germline V gives CDR1 SGHVS, CDR2 FQNEAQ. The CDR3 region is CASSLGSGEVGETQYF. The DNA of the CDR3 is TGTGCCAGCAGCTTAGGTTCTGGGGAGGTGGGGGAGACCCAGTACTTC.

The gene calls are TRBV6-2 or TRBV6-3 and TRBJ2-5; the match to TRBD1 covers 7 bases. Germline lookup yields CDR1 MNHEY and CDR2 SVGEGT. The CDR3 spans 15 residues. The V segment lost 4 bases and the J segment 5 bases; nucleotides outside the gene matches: 10. CDR3 residues: CASSFRDRGAETQYF. The CDR3 region has the DNA TGTGCCAGCAGTTTCCGGGACAGAGGAGCGGAGACCCAGTACTTC.

V is TRBV19 and J is TRBJ1-5, with 7 bases that match TRBD1. Germline trimming cut 6 bases from V and 6 bases from J; bases unmatched to any gene: 8. This CDR3 has 14 residues. CDR1 is LNHDA, CDR2 SQIVND, per germline (reference sequence). CDR3 nucleotide sequence: TGTGCCAGTAGCGGAACAGGGGCAGGTCAGCCCCAGCATTTT. It is translated as CASSGTGAGQPQHF. Filled out from reference TRBV19 and TRBJ1-5, the complete variable domain reads DGGITQSPKYLFRKEGQNVTLSCEQNLNHDAMYWYRQDPGQGLRLIYYSQIVNDFQKGDIAEGYSVSREKKESFPLTVTSAQKNPTAFYLCASSGTGAGQPQHFGDGTRLSIL.